The rows below give T cell receptor beta chains drawn from one sample of a study of T cell changes during pregnancy in multiple sclerosis. Method: immunoSEQ multiplex PCR; TCRdb's copy keeps in-frame clones and lacks some. The sample includes approximately 66,000 clones, 91% of them seen just once. The specimen was CD8+ T cells from peripheral blood mononuclear cells, collected before pregnancy. The source is a female donor with multiple sclerosis, enrolled in a pregnancy study. Both conserved end residues are part of each CDR3. Fields, in order: D gene, J gene, V gene, clone size, CDR3 DNA, CDR3 protein. The D gene is left open where the match is weak. Size values are once, few and many counts, or a class for expanded clones, and some rows have none.

>TRBD2|TRBJ2-7|TRBV9|-
TGTGCCAGCAGCTCCATAGCGGGGGGGAACGAGCAGTACTTC
CASSSIAGGNEQYF
>TRBD1|TRBJ1-1|TRBV19|-
TGTGCCAGTAGTACTACCGGGACAGGGACTGAAGCTTTCTTT
CASSTTGTGTEAFF
>-|TRBJ1-1|TRBV5-1|few
TGCGCCAGCAGCTTTGACGGGGGGCCTGAAGCTTTCTTT
CASSFDGGPEAFF
>-|TRBJ2-3|TRBV6-1|-
TGTGCCAGCAGTGAAGAAATAGCGGGCACAGATACGCAGTATTTT
CASSEEIAGTDTQYF
>-|TRBJ2-7|TRBV7-8|-
TGTGCCAGCAGCTTAGGAGCTTACGACTACGAGCAGTACTTC
CASSLGAYDYEQYF
>-|TRBJ2-3|TRBV6-4|-
TGTGCCAGCAGTGAACATCCCGGCACAGATACGCAGTATTTT
CASSEHPGTDTQYF
>TRBD2|TRBJ2-1|TRBV6-4|-
TGTGCCAGCAGTGACTCGTTAGCGGGGCCTGGCGAGCAGTTCTTC
CASSDSLAGPGEQFF
>TRBD1|TRBJ1-2|TRBV5-6|-
TGTGCCAGCAGCGGAGGGACAGTTCCTAACTATGGCTACACCTTC
CASSGGTVPNYGYTF
>TRBD1|TRBJ2-7|TRBV4-1|-
TGCGCCAGCAGCCAGGGACAGGGCCTCTACGAGCAGTACTTC
CASSQGQGLYEQYF
>TRBD1|TRBJ2-7|TRBV9|-
TGTGCCAGCAGCGTACTGGCAGGGGGCTCCTACGAGCAGTACTTC
CASSVLAGGSYEQYF
>-|TRBJ1-1|TRBV6-5|-
TGTGCCAGCAGTTACAGCAGGGGTGGGCGGACTGAAGCTTTCTTT
CASSYSRGGRTEAFF
>-|TRBJ2-3|TRBV13|-
TGTGCCAGCAGCCCCAAGACAGATCCTAACACAGATACGCAGTATTTT
CASSPKTDPNTDTQYF
>TRBD1|TRBJ1-5|TRBV2|-
TGTGCCAGCAGCCGGACAGGGCTGTATAGCAATCAGCCCCAGCATTTT
CASSRTGLYSNQPQHF
>-|TRBJ1-5|TRBV7-2|-
TGTGCCAGCAGCTTCATAGGGGCCCAACAGCCCCAGCATTTT
CASSFIGAQQPQHF
>-|TRBJ2-7|TRBV9|-
TGTGCCAGCAGCGTAGTGAACAGGCCGCAGTACTTC
CASSVVNRPQYF
>TRBD1|TRBJ1-3|TRBV30|-
TGTGCCTGGAGATCCCGGGACAGGTCTTTGACCATATATTTT
CAWRSRDRSLTIYF
>-|TRBJ2-1|TRBV6-5|-
TGTGCCAGCAGTCCCATAATCGGGGACAATGAGCAGTTCTTC
CASSPIIGDNEQFF
>TRBD2|TRBJ2-1|TRBV2|-
TGTGCCAGCAGCGACACTACTAGCGGTTCTGTGGATGAGCAGTTCTTC
CASSDTTSGSVDEQFF